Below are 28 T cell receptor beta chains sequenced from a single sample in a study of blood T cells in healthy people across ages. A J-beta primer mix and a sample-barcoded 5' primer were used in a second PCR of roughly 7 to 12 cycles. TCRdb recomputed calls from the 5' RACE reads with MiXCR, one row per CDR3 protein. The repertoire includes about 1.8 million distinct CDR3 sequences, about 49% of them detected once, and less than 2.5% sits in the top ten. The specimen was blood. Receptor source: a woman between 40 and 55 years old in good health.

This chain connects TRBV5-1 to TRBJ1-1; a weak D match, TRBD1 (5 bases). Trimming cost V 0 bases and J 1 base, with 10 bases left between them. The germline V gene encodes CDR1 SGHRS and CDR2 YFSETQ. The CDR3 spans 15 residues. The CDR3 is CASSLGRARNTEAFF. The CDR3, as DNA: TGCGCCAGCAGCTTGGGCAGGGCTAGGAACACTGAAGCTTTCTTT. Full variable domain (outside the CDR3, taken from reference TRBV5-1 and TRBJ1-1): KAGVTQTPRYLIKTRGQQVTLSCSPISGHRSVSWYQQTPGQGLQFLFEYFSETQRNKGNFPGRFSGRQFSNSRSEMNVSTLELGDSALYLCASSLGRARNTEAFFGQGTRLTVV.

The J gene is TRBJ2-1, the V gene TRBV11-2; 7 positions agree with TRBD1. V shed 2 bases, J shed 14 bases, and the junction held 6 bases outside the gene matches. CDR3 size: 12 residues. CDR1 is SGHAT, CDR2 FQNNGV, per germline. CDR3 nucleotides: TGTGCCAGCAGCTTAAACGACAGGGAAGAGTTCTTC. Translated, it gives CASSLNDREEFF.

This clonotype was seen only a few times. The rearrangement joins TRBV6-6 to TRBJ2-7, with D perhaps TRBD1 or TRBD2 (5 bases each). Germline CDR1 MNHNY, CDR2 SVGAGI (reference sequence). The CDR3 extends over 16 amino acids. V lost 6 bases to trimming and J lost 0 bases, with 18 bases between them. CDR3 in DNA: TGTGCCAGCAGATCGCCCGGGACGTCCAGCTCCTACGAGCAGTACTTC. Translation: CASRSPGTSSSYEQYF.

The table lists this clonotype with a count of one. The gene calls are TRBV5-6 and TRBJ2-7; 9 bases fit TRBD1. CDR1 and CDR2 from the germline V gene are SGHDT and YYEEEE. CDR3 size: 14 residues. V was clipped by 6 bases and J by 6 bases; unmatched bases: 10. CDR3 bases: TGTGCCAGCACGGTGGGGGACAGGGAAGGCGAGCAGTACTTC. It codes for CASTVGDREGEQYF.

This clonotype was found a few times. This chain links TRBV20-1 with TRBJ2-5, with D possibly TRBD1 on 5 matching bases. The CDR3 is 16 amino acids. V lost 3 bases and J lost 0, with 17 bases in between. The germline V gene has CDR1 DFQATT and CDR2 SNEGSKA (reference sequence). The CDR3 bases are TGCAGTGCTAGCGCGGAGACAGTGAGATACCAAGAGACCCAGTACTTC. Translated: CSASAETVRYQETQYF.

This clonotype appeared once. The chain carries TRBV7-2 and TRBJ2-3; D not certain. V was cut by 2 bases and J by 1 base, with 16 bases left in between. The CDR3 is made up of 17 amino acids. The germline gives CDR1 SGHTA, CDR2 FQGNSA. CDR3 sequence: CASSLSDLQRRTDTQYF. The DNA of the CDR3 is TGTGCCAGCAGCTTATCTGACCTCCAGCGCCGCACAGATACGCAGTATTTT. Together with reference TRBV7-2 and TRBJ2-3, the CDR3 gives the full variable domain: GAGVSQSPSNKVTEKGKDVELRCDPISGHTALYWYRQSLGQGLEFLIYFQGNSAPDKSGLPSDRFSAERTGGSVSTLTIQRTQQEDSAVYLCASSLSDLQRRTDTQYFGPGTRLTVL.

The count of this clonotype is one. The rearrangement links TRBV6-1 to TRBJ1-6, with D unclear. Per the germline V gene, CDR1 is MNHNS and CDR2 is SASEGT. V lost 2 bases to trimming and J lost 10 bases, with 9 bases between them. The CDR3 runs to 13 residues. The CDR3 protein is CASSELGESPLHF. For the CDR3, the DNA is TGTGCCAGCAGTGAATTAGGAGAATCACCCCTCCACTTT.

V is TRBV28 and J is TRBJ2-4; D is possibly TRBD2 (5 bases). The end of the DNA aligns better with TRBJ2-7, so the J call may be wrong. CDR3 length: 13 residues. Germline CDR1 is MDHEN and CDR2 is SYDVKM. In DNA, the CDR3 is TGTGCCAGCAGCCCCGTCGGGATTTACGAGCAGTACTTC. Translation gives CASSPVGIYEQYF.

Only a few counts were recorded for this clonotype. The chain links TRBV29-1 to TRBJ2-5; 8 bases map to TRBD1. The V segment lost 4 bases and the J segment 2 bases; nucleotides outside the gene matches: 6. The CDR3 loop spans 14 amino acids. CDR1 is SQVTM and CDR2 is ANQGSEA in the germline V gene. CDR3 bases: TGCAGCGTTGGGCAGGGGGCGCGGCAAGAGACCCAGTACTTC. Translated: CSVGQGARQETQYF.

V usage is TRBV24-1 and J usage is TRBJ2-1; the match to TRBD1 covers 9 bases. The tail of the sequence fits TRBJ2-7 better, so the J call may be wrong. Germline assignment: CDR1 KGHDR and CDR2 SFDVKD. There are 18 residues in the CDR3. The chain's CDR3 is CATSDPGGQGSSYNEQYF. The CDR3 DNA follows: TGTGCCACCAGTGACCCTGGCGGACAGGGGAGCTCCTACAATGAGCAGTACTTC.

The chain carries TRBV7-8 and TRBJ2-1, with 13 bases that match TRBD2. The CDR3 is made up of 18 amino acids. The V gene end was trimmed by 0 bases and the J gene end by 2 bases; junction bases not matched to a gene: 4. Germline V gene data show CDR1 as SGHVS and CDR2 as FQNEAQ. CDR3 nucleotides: TGTGCCAGCAGCTTAGCTTCCACTAGCGGGGGGGCCTACAATGAGCAGTTCTTC. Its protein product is CASSLASTSGGAYNEQFF.

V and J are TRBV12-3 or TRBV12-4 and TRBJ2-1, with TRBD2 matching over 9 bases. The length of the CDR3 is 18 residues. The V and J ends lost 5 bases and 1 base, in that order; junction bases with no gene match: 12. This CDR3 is CASSLYGGGAASYNEQFF. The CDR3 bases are TGTGCCAGCAGTCTCTACGGCGGGGGGGCTGCGTCCTACAATGAGCAGTTCTTC.

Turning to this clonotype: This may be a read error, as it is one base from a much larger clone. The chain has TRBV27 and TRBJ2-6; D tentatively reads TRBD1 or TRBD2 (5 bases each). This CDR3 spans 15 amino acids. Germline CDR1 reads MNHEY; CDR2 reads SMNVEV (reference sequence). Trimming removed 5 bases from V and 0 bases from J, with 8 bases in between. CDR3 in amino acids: CASSGDGSGANVLTF. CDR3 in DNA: TGTGCCAGCAGTGGGGACGGCTCTGGGGCCAACGTCCTGACTTTC.

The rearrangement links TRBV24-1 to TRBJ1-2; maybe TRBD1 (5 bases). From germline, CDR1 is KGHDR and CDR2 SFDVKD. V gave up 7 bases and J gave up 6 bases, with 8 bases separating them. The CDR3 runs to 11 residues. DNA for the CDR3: TGTGCCACCAGGGACACCCATGGCTACACCTTC. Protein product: CATRDTHGYTF.

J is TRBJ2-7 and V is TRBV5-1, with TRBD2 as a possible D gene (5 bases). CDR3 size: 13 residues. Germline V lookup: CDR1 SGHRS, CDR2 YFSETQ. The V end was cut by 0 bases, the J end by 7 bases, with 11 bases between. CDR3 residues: CASSLGLGGEQYF. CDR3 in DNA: TGCGCCAGCAGCTTGGGCTTAGGAGGAGAGCAGTACTTC.

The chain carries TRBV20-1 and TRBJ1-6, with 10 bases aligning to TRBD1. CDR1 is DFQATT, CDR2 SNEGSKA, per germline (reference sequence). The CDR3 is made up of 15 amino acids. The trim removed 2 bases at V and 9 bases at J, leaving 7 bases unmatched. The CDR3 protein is CSARSEGQGGSPLHF. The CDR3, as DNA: TGCAGTGCTAGATCTGAAGGACAGGGGGGTTCACCCCTCCACTTT.

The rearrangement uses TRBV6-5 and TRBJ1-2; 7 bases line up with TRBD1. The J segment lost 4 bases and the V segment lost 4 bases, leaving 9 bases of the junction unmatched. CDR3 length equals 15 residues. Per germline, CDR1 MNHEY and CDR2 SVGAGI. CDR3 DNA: TGTGCCAGCAGTTCAGGGGGGGGGGAGAGCTATGGCTACACCTTC. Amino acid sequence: CASSSGGGESYGYTF.

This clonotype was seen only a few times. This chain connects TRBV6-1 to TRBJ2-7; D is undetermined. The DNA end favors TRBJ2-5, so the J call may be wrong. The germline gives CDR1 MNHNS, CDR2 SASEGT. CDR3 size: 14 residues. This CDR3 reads CASSETLLLKTQYF. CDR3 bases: TGTGCCAGCAGTGAAACCCTGTTGTTGAAGACCCAGTACTTC.

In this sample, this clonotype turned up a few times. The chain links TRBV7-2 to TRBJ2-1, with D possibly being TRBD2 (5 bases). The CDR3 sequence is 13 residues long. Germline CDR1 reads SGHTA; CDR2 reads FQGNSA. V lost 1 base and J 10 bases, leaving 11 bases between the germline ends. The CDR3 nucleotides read TGTGCCAGCAGCTTAGACGCACTAGTGGAGCAGTTCTTC. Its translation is CASSLDALVEQFF.

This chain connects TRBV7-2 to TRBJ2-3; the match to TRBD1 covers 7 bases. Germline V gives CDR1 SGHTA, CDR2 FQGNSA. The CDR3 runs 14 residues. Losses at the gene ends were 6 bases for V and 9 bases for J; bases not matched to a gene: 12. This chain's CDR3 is CASRQKDRSLTQYF. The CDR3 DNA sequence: TGTGCCAGCAGGCAGAAGGACAGGAGTTTAACGCAGTATTTT.

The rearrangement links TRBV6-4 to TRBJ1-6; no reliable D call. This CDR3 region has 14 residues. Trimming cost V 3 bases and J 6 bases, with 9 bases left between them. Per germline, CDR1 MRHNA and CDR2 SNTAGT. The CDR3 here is CASSEGGLNSPLHF. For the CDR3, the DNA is TGTGCCAGCAGTGAAGGAGGGCTTAATTCACCCCTCCACTTT.

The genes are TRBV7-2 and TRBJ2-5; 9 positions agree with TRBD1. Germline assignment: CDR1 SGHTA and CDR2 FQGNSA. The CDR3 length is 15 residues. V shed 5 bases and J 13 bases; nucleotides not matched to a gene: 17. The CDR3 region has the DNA TGTGCCAGCAGCCCAGGGACAGGGATAAGAGGGGAGCGGTACTTC. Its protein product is CASSPGTGIRGERYF.

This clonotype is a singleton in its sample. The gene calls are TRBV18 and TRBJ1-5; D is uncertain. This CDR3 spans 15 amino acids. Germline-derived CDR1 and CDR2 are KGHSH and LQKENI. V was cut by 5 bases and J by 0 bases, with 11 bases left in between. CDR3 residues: CASSSIRDSNQPQHF. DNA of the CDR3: TGTGCCAGCTCATCCATACGGGATAGCAATCAGCCCCAGCATTTT.

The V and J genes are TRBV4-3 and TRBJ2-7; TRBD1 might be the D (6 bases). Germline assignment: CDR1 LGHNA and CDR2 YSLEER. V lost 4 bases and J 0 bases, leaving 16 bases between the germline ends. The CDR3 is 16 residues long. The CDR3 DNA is TGCGCCAGCAGCCGGGACCGGGACAAGAGCTCCTACGAGCAGTACTTC. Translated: CASSRDRDKSSYEQYF.

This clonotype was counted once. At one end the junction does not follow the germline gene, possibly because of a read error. The CDR3 region has the DNA TGTGTCAGCAGGGACGGCTTGTCTCGTGGGTACTTC. Protein: CVSRDGLSRGYF. V gene TRBV6-2 or TRBV6-3 combines with J gene TRBJ2-4, with D perhaps given as TRBD1 or TRBD2 (5 bases each). The CDR3 is 12 amino acids. Looked up from germline, CDR1 is MNHEY and CDR2 is SVGEGT.

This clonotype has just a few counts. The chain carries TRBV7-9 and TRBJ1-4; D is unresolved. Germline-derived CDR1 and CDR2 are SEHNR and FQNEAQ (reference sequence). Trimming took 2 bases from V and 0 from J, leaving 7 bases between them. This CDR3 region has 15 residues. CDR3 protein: CASSLRQATNEKLFF. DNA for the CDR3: TGTGCCAGCAGCTTACGCCAGGCAACTAATGAAAAACTGTTTTTT.

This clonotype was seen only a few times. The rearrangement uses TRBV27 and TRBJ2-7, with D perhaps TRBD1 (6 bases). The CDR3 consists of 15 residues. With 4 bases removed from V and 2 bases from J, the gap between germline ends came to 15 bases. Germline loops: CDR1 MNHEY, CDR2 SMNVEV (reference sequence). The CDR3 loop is CASSSLGAGAYEQYF. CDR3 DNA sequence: TGTGCCAGCAGTTCCTTGGGGGCGGGCGCCTACGAGCAGTACTTC.

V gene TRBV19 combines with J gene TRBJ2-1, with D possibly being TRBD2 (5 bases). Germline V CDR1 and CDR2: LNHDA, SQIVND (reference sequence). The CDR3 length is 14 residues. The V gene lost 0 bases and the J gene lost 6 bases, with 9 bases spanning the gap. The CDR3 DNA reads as TGTGCCAGTAGTATAGATCCCGGGGTCAATGAGCAGTTCTTC. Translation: CASSIDPGVNEQFF.